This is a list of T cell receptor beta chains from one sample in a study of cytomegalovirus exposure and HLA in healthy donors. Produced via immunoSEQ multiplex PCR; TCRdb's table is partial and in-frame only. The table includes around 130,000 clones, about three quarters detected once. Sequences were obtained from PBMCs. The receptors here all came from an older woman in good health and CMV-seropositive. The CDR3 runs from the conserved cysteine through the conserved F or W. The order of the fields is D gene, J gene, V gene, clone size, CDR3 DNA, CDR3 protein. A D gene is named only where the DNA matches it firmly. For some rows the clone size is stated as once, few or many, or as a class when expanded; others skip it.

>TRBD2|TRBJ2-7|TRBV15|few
TGTGCCACCAGCAGCGGACTAGCTCCCCACGAGCAGTACTTC
CATSSGLAPHEQYF
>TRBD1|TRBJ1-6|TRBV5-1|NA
TGCGCCAGCAGCTTGGGACAGGGAGGCTATAATTCACCCCTCCACTTT
CASSLGQGGYNSPLHF
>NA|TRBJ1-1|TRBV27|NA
TGTGCCAGCAGTTACAGGGCTTTGGGCACTGAAGCTTTCTTT
CASSYRALGTEAFF
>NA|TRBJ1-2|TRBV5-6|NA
TGTGCCAGCAGCTTGAGGGGGTCTCATGGCTACACCTTC
CASSLRGSHGYTF
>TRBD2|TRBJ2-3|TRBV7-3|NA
TGTGCCAGCAGCTCGAGTCCCGGGACTAGGGATACGCAGTATTTT
CASSSSPGTRDTQYF
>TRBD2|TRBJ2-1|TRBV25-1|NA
TGTGCCAGCAGTGGTGGACTAGCGGGGGGCACCGGCTACAATGAGCAGTTCTTC
CASSGGLAGGTGYNEQFF
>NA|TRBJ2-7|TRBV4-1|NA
TGCGCCAGCAGCCAGATCGAAGTAGGGGCGATGAACGAGCAGTACTTC
CASSQIEVGAMNEQYF
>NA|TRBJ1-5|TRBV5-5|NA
TGTGCCAGCAGCTTGGTTGGGAGGGAAAGCAATCAGCCCCAGCATTTT
CASSLVGRESNQPQHF
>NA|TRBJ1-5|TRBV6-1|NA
TGTGCCAGCAGTGAAGTGGCAGGGAGCAATCAGCCCCAGCATTTT
CASSEVAGSNQPQHF
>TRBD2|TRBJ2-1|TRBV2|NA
TGTGCCAGCAGTGAAGCGTCCGGGGGGATTTTGGATGAGCAGTTCTTC
CASSEASGGILDEQFF
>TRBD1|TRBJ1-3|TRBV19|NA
TGTGCCAGTACCGCTGACAGGGCTGGAAACACCATATATTTT
CASTADRAGNTIYF
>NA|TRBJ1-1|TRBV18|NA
TGTGCCAGCACGACAGCTCCGAACACTGAAGCTTTCTTT
CASTTAPNTEAFF
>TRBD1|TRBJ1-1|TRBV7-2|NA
TGTGCCAGCAGCCCTGGACAGGGTCGGGGCGGCACTGAAGCTTTCTTT
CASSPGQGRGGTEAFF
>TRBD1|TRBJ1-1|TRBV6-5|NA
TGTGCCAGCAGTTATGGGACAGCTAACACTGAAGCTTTCTTT
CASSYGTANTEAFF
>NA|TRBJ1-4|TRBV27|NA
TGTGCCAGCAGTTTACCGGACGCGGGAAAACTGTTTTTT
CASSLPDAGKLFF
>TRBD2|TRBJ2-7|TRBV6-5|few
TGTGCCAGCAGTTACACACGCGGGGGGGTAACCTACGAGCAGTACTTC
CASSYTRGGVTYEQYF
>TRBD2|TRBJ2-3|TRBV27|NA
TGTGCCAGCAGTTTCCGCCTAGCGGGCTTAGAAAGCACAGATACGCAGTATTTT
CASSFRLAGLESTDTQYF
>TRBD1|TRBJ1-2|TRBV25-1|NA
TGTGCCAGCAGTCCTACAGGGGGCAATGGCTACACCTTC
CASSPTGGNGYTF
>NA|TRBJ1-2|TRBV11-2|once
TGTGCCAGCAGCTTAGATCAGGGGCCTGGCTACACCTTC
CASSLDQGPGYTF
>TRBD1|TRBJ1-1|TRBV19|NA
TGTGCCAGTATGATGGACAGGCAGAACACTGAAGCTTTCTTT
CASMMDRQNTEAFF
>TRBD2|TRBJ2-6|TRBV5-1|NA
TGCGCCAGCAGCTTGGGGGGGACTAGCGGGGTCTCTGGGGCCAACGTCCTGACTTTC
CASSLGGTSGVSGANVLTF
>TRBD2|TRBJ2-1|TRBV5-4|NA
TGTGCCAGCAGCTTGCTAGCGGGGGGATACAATGAGCAGTTCTTC
CASSLLAGGYNEQFF
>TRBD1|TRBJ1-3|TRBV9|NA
TGTGCCAGCAGCCTGGGGACAGGGGGTTCGGGAAACACCATATATTTT
CASSLGTGGSGNTIYF
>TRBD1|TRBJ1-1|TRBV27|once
TGTGCCAGCAGCAGATGGGACAGGGGGGAAACTGAAGCTTTCTTT
CASSRWDRGETEAFF
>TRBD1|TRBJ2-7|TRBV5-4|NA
TGTGCCAGCAGCTTGGGGGGACAGATGGCCTACGAGCAGTACTTC
CASSLGGQMAYEQYF
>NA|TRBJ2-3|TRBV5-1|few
TGCGCCAGCAGCTTGGCCACAGGGTCAGATACGCAGTATTTT
CASSLATGSDTQYF
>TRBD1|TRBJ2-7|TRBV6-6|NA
TGTGCCAGCAGTTACTCGTCAGGGGGCTACGAGCAGTACTTC
CASSYSSGGYEQYF
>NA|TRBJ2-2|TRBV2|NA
TGTGCCAGCAGTTTGGAGGGGCTGGCGAACACCGGGGAGCTGTTTTTT
CASSLEGLANTGELFF